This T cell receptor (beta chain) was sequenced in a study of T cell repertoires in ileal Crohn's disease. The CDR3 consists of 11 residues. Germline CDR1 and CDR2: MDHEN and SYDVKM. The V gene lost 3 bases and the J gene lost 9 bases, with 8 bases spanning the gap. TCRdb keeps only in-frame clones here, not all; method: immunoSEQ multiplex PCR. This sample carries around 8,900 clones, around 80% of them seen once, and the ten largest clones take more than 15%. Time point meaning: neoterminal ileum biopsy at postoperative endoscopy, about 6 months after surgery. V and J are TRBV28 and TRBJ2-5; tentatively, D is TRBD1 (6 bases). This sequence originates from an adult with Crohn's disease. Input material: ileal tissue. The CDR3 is CASSFRGAQYF. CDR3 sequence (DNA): TGTGCCAGCAGTTTCAGGGGTGCCCAGTACTTC.